A single T cell receptor (beta chain) is shown here with its context. The antigen remains unidentified. Germline CDR1 and CDR2: KGHSH and LQKENI. The J segment lost 0 bases and the V segment lost 3 bases, leaving 8 bases of the junction unmatched. The CDR3 is 17 residues long. Nominal health characterized the donors when sampled, though unrecorded immune exposures were likely. This sample is part of a study of cytomegalovirus exposure and HLA in healthy donors. Study observations and caveats: Usually a TCR sequence was rare, but some public TCRs were found in many donors. A later analysis showed that HLA-associated TCR beta chains had undergone more clonal expansion than equally common others.

Primers for the PCR totalled 60 Vbeta and 13 Jbeta. In the original processing: Unique TCR beta chains numbered approximately 76 million in a later analysis, with approximately 10 million shared. The method was immunoSEQ multiplex PCR; TCRdb's version includes in-frame clones alone and lacks a portion of them. From that table come the V and J calls and clone size; the DNA was used to work out D and trimming. Listed are 100,000 to 150,000 clones; about 1.8% falls within the top ten. Sample: PBMCs. The chain combines TRBV18 with TRBJ1-3, with 7 bases identical to TRBD1. The origin of this receptor is a man aged 18 to 30 in good health and CMV-seronegative. CDR3 sequence (DNA): TGTGCCAGCTCACCTCTATCGGGACAGTCCTCTGGAAACACCATATATTTT. Protein: CASSPLSGQSSGNTIYF.